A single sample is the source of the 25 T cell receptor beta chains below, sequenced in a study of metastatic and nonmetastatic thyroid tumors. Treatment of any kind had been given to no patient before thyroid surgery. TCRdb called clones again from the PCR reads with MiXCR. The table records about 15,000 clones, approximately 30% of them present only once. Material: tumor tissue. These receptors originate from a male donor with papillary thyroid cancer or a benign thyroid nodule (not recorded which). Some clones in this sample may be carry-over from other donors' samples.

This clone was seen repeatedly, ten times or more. The CDR3: CASSWTGGADTQYF. The CDR3 bases are TGTGCCAGCAGTTGGACAGGGGGCGCAGATACGCAGTATTTT. The genes are TRBV9 and TRBJ2-3; 11 bases map to TRBD1. CDR3 length equals 14 residues. The V segment lost 5 bases and the J segment 4 bases; nucleotides outside the gene matches: 3. Germline CDR1 reads SGDLS; CDR2 reads YYNGEE.

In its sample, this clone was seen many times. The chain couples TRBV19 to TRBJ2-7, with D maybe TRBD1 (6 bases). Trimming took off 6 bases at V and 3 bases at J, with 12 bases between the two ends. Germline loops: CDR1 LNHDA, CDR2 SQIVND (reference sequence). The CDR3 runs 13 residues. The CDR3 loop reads CASSGTHDYEQYF. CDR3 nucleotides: TGTGCCAGTAGCGGGACACATGACTACGAGCAGTACTTC.

In DNA form, the CDR3 reads TGTGCCAGCACTCATAGACAGGCCGGGGCCCTCAACACCGGGGAGCTGTTTTTT. It is translated as CASTHRQAGALNTGELFF. This chain uses TRBV3-1 with TRBJ2-2; possible D gene TRBD1, 6 bases. Germline V gene data show CDR1 as LGHDT and CDR2 as YNNKEL (reference sequence). The CDR3 is made up of 18 amino acids. V was cut by 7 bases and J by 2 bases, with 23 bases left in between.

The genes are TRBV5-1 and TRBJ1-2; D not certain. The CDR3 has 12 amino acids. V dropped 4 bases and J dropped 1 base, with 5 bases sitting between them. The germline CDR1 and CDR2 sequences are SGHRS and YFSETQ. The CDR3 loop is CASSRLNYGYTF. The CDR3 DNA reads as TGCGCCAGCAGCCGGCTTAACTATGGCTACACCTTC.

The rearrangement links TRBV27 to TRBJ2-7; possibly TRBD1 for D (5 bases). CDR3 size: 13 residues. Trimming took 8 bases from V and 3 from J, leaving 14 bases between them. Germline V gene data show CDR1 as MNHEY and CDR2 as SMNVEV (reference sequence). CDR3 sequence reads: CASAWAGRYEQYF. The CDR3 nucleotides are TGTGCCAGCGCCTGGGCAGGGCGCTACGAGCAGTACTTC.

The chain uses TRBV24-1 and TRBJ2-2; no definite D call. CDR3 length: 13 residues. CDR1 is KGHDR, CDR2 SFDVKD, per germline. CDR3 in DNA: TGTTCGACCAGTCCCACATACAGCGGGGAGCTGTTTTTT. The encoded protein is CSTSPTYSGELFF.

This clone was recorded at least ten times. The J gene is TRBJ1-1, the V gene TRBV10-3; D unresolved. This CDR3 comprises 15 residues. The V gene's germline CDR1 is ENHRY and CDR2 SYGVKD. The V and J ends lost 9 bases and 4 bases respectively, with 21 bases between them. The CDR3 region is CAISPPGAKGTEAFF. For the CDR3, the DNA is TGTGCCATAAGCCCCCCGGGCGCAAAGGGCACTGAAGCTTTCTTT.

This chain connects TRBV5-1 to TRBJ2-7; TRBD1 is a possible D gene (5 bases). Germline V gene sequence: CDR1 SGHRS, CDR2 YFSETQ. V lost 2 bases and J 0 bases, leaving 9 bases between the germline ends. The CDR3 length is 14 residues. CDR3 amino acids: CASSLIDSSYEQYF. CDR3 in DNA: TGCGCCAGCAGCTTAATTGACAGCTCCTACGAGCAGTACTTC.

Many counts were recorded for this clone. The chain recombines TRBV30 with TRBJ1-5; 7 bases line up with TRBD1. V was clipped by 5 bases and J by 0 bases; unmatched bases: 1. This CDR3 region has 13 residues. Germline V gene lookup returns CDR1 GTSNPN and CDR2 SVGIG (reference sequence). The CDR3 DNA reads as TGTGCCTGGGGGACAGATAGCAATCAGCCCCAGCATTTT. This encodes CAWGTDSNQPQHF.

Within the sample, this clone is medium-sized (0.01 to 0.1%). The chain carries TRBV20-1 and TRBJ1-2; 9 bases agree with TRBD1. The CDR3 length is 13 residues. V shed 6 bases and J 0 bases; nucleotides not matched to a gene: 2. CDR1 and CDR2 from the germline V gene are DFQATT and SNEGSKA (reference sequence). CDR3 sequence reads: CSADRGANYGYTF. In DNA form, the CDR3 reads TGCAGTGCAGACAGGGGGGCTAACTATGGCTACACCTTC.

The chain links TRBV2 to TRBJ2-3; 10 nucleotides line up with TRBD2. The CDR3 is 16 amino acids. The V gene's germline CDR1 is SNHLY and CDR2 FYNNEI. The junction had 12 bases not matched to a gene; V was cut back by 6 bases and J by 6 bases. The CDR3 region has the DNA TGTGCCAGCAGCTTGACCCCTAGCGGGAGCGGTGATACGCAGTATTTT. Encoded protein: CASSLTPSGSGDTQYF.

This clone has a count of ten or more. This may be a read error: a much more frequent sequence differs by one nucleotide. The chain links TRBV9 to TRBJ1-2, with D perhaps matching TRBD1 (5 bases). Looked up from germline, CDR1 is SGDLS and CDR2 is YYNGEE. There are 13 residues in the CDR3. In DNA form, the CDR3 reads TGTGCCAGCAGCGTTAACCAGGGATCCGGCTACGCCTTC. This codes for CASSVNQGSGYAF. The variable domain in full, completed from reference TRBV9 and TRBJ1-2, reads DSGVTQTPKHLITATGQRVTLRCSPRSGDLSVYWYQQSLDQGLQFLIQYYNGEERAKGNILERFSAQQFPDLHSELNLSSLELGDSALYFCASSVNQGSGYAFGSGTRLTVV.

In nucleotides, the CDR3 is TGCGCCAGCAGCACGACGGCCAGTGAAAGCGAGCAGTACTTC. Amino acids: CASSTTASESEQYF. V is TRBV5-1 and J is TRBJ2-7; D not certain. Germline values: CDR1 SGHRS, CDR2 YFSETQ. V lost 4 bases and J lost 6, with 17 bases in between. The CDR3 loop spans 14 amino acids.

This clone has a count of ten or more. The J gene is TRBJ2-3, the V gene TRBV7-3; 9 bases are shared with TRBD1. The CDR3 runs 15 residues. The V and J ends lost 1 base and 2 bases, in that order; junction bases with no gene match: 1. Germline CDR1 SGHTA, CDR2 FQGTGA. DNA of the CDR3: TGTGCCAGCAGCTTAAGACAGGGGGTCACAGATACGCAGTATTTT. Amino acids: CASSLRQGVTDTQYF.

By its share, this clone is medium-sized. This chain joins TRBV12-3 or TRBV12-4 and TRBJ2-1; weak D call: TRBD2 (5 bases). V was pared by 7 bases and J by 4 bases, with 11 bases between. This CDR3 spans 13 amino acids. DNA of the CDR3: TGTGCCAGCAAATACCGGGAATACAATGAGCAGTTCTTC. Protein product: CASKYREYNEQFF.

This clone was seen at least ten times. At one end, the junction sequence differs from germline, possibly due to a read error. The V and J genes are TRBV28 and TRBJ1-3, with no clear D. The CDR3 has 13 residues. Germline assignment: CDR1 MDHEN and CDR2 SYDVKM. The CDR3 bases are TGTGCCAGCAGGTTATCTGGCGGAAACACCATATATTTT. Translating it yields CASRLSGGNTIYF. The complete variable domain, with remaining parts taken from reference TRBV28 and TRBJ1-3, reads DVKVTQSSRYLVKRTGEKVFLECVQDMDHENMFWYRQDPGLGLRLIYFSYDVKMKEKGDIPEGYSVSREKKERFSLILESASTNQTSMYLCASRLSGGNTIYFGEGSWLTVV.

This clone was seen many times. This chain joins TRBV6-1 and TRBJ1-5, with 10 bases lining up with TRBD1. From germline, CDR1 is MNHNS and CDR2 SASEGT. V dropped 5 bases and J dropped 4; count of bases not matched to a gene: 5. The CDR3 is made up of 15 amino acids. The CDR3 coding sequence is TGTGCCAGCAGTTTGGAGGACAGGGGGAATCAGCCCCAGCATTTT. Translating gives CASSLEDRGNQPQHF.

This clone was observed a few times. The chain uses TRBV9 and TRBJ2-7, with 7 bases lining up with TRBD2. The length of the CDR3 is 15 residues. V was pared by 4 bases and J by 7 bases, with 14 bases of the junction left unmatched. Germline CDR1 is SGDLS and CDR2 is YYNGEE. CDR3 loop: CASSPCGLVGGEQYF. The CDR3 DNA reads TGTGCCAGCAGCCCGTGCGGACTAGTGGGAGGGGAGCAGTACTTC.

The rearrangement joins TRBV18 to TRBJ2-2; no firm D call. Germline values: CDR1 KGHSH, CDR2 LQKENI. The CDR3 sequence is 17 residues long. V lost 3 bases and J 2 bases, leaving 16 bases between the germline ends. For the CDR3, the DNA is TGTGCCAGCTCACCCCATATCGGAGAAGCTAACACCGGGGAGCTGTTTTTT. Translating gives CASSPHIGEANTGELFF. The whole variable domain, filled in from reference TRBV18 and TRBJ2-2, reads NAGVMQNPRHLVRRRGQEARLRCSPMKGHSHVYWYRQLPEEGLKFMVYLQKENIIDESGMPKERFSAEFPKEGPSILRIQQVVRGDSAAYFCASSPHIGEANTGELFFGEGSRLTVL.

The CDR3 nucleotides are TGTGCCAGCTCACCCGAGGCAGGGGGAGGCGGTAAGCAGTTCTTC. Translating gives CASSPEAGGGGKQFF. The chain has TRBV18 and TRBJ2-1; a weak D match, TRBD1 (7 bases). Germline assignment: CDR1 KGHSH and CDR2 LQKENI. Trimming took 3 bases from V and 11 from J, leaving 20 bases between them. The CDR3 consists of 15 residues.

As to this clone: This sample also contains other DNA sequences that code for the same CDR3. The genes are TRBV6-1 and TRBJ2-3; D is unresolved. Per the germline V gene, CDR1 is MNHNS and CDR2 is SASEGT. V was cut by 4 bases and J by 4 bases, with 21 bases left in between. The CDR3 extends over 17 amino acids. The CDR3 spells CASSGARLSPSADTQYF. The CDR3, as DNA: TGTGCCAGCAGTGGTGCCCGACTGAGTCCCTCAGCAGATACGCAGTATTTT.

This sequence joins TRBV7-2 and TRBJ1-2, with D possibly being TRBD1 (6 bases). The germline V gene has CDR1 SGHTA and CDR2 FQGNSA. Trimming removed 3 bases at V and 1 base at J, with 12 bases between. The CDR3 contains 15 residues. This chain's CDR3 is CASSLTGNFNYGYTF. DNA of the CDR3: TGTGCCAGCAGCTTGACAGGAAACTTTAACTATGGCTACACCTTC.

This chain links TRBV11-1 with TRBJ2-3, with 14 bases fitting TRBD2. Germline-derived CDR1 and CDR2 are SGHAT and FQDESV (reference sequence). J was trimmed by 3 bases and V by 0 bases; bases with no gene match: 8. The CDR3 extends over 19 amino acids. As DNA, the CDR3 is TGTGCCAGCAGCTTAGCGCTGGGACTAGCGGGAGTCGAGACAGATACGCAGTATTTT. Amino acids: CASSLALGLAGVETDTQYF.

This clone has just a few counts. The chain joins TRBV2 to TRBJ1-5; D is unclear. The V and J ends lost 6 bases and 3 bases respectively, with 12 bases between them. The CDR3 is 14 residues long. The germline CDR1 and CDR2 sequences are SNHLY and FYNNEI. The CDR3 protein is CASRHQAHNQPQHF. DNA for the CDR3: TGTGCCAGCAGGCATCAGGCGCACAATCAGCCCCAGCATTTT.

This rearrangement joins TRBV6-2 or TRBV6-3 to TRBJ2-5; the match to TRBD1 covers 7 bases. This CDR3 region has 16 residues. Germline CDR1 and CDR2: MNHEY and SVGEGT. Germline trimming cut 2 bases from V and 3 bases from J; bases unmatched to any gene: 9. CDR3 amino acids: CASSYPPWQGEETQYF. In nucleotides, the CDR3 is TGTGCCAGCAGTTACCCTCCTTGGCAGGGGGAAGAGACCCAGTACTTC.